The TCR beta chain described here comes from a study of a mutant IDH1 vaccine in newly diagnosed glioma (dated by TCRdb to the early 2020s). Background for the entire study: Vaccination was initiated 4-6 weeks after radiotherapy alone, or concurrently with temozolomide cycles in the chemotherapy-containing groups. Of the approximately 34 patients who were treated, around 62% were male and roughly 38% were female, and the mean age was approximately 40 years. Prior to enrollment, standard therapy consisting of radiotherapy alone, temozolomide alone, or radiochemotherapy with temozolomide had been administered to patients, with the combination being received by most patients. The week-35 safety follow-up took place at visit V12, and the week-47 end of study took place at visit V13. Six visits were used for peripheral blood collection: V03 (baseline), V05, V07, V10, V12 and V13. Longitudinal TCRB deep sequencing was performed for about two dozen treated patients wherever samples were available for exploratory analyses. Broader findings and caveats from the paper: It was noted by the authors that analyses of patient blood samples could not be reproduced owing to sample limitations. Changes in the top peripheral T cell clonotypes picked up by TCRB sequencing did not appear to be linked to pseudoprogression. Selection of PBMC samples for TCRB deep sequencing was based on availability. Vaccine-induced immune responses across multiple MHC alleles were detected in about 93% of patients.

Library creation used the immunoSEQ multiplex PCR assay. Rearranged TCR beta chain sequences were amplified using the hsTCRB Kit according to the manufacturer's protocol. TCRB libraries were sequenced on an Illumina MiSeq. The original pipeline was this. The proprietary platform of the kit vendor was used for demultiplexing, trimming and gene mapping. TCRdb carries this immuneACCESS record with in-frame sequences only. Its versions omit some clonotypes, under half of them owing to an unresolved V gene in the studies checked, with the rest unexplained. Clone size and V and J calls were adopted from that table, with D and trimming inferred from the DNA. Counted in this sample were 25,000 to 40,000 clones; approximately 80% of them appeared once. The ten largest clones represent roughly 10% of the sample. Worth noting for this clone: Its antigen target is currently unknown. Base-call qualities are not available, and no considerably larger clone is one nucleotide away.

Taken with the paper, the label for time point translates to: week 35, safety follow-up. A 20-mer mutant IDH1 peptide at 300 micrograms in Montanide made up each vaccine dose, which was injected subcutaneously together with topical imiquimod. Eight vaccinations were administered to patients in weeks 1, 3, 5, 7, 11, 15, 19 and 23, corresponding to visits V03 through V10. Newly diagnosed WHO grade 3 or 4 IDH1-mutant astrocytomas showing loss of nuclear ATRX were present in the donors. The samples were drawn from NOA16, a multicentre, single-arm, open-label phase I trial in Germany that tested a mutant IDH1 peptide vaccine in humans for the first time. Genomic DNA for TCRB sequencing was isolated from EDTA blood with the DNeasy Blood and Tissue Kit. Between the V and J ends, shortened by 4 bases and 2 bases respectively, the junction contains 16 bases. CDR1 and CDR2, looked up from the germline V gene, are SGHRS and YFSETQ. From cysteine to phenylalanine, the CDR3 is 15 amino acids long. Here the CDR3 DNA is all that survives: 45 bases in frame from base 1.

The sample in question was PBMCs, obtained from a glioma patient whose treatment included an IDH1 peptide vaccine. The source of this sequence is a woman aged 35 to 49 with glioma. The chain employs TRBV5-1 and TRBJ2-7, with the D gene uncertain. CDR3 reads: CASSLVGIPPYEQYF. The DNA sequence is given as TGCGCCAGCAGCCTCGTGGGTATACCTCCCTACGAGCAGTACTTC.